What follows is one T cell receptor beta chain and its context. At one of its ends the junction is not consistent with the germline gene, which may arise from a read error. This specimen comes from a study of blood T cell repertoires in COVID-19. Overall study context: Samples of COVID-19 (acute and convalescent) were obtained from the United States, Italy and Spain.

Germline values: CDR1 MGHRA, CDR2 YSYEKL. The length of the CDR3 is 16 residues. Generated by immunoSEQ multiplex PCR, the TCRdb table keeps only in-frame clones and is missing some. The data hold over 350,000 clones, with roughly 89% observed a single time. The chain combines TRBV4-1 with TRBJ1-5, with 7 bases identical to TRBD1. Sequenced material: PBMCs or T cells enriched from blood (not recorded which). The source of this sequence is a woman aged 50 to 65 who had recovered from COVID-19. This CDR3 is CASSQAQGILNQPQHF. The CDR3 nucleotides read TGCGCCAGCAGTCAAGCACAGGGGATTCTCAATCAGCCCCAGCATTTT.